The 24 T cell receptor beta chains listed next were all sequenced from one sample in a study of regulatory T cells in long-lasting Graves disease. The time point: newly diagnosed GD, antithyroid drugs for less than 3 months. RNA from PBMCs was the source of the TCR library. Building of the TCR beta libraries involved iRepertoire HTBI primers and Arm-PCR of CDR3 regions. MiXCR, applied by TCRdb to the multiplex PCR reads, yields one record per CDR3 protein. In the table there are 200,000 to 250,000 distinct CDR3 sequences, about 17% of which are singletons. The specimen was peripheral blood mononuclear cells (PBMCs), collected at new diagnosis, from a patient treated with antithyroid drugs. The source is a female donor with Graves disease.

This clonotype was observed many times. The gene calls are TRBV27 and TRBJ1-1; D call uncertain. Germline-derived CDR1 and CDR2 are MNHEY and SMNVEV (reference sequence). Trimming took 3 bases from V and 0 from J, leaving 8 bases between them. This CDR3 comprises 14 residues. The CDR3 nucleotides are TGTGCCAGCAGTTTCTGGGGATTGAACACTGAAGCTTTCTTT. Protein product: CASSFWGLNTEAFF.

In this sample, this clonotype turned up many times. The rearrangement joins TRBV30 to TRBJ1-2; D is uncertain. The CDR3 sequence is 14 residues long. Germline assignment: CDR1 GTSNPN and CDR2 SVGIG (reference sequence). Deletions cut 0 bases from V and 0 bases from J, with 8 bases between. The CDR3 DNA follows: TGTGCCTGGAGTGTGAGGACCTCTAACTATGGCTACACCTTC. Translated: CAWSVRTSNYGYTF.

This clonotype occurred many times. The genes are TRBV27 and TRBJ2-7, with 8 bases aligning to TRBD2. The CDR3 extends over 14 amino acids. With V trimmed by 8 bases and J by 0 bases, 6 bases remained unmatched. Germline V gene data show CDR1 as MNHEY and CDR2 as SMNVEV (reference sequence). CDR3 nucleotide sequence: TGTGCCAGCCGGAGCGGGAGTCTCTCCTACGAGCAGTACTTC. Its translation is CASRSGSLSYEQYF.

This clonotype was recorded a few times. The chain uses TRBV6-5 and TRBJ1-5; D might be TRBD1 (5 bases). V gave up 3 bases and J gave up 1 base, with 10 bases separating them. The CDR3 consists of 15 residues. CDR1 and CDR2 (germline): MNHEY, SVGAGI. Written as DNA, the CDR3 is TGTGCCAGCAGTTATCAGGGTCGGAGCAATCAGCCCCAGCATTTT. Translating gives CASSYQGRSNQPQHF.

Many counts were recorded for this clonotype. The J gene is TRBJ1-2, the V gene TRBV14; D unresolved. Trimming removed 1 base at V and 1 base at J, with 13 bases between. The germline CDR1 and CDR2 sequences are SGHDN and FVKESK. This CDR3 comprises 16 residues. The CDR3 region has the DNA TGTGCCAGCAGCCAAGGGGCCGTCAGTCTTAACTATGGCTACACCTTC. As protein: CASSQGAVSLNYGYTF.

As for this clonotype: A read error is the likely source, as a far larger clone sits one nucleotide away. This chain joins TRBV7-9 and TRBJ2-7; 8 positions match TRBD2. The CDR3 sequence is 15 residues long. Germline CDR1 and CDR2: SEHNR and FQNEAQ (reference sequence). J gave up 3 bases and V 1 base, and 5 bases lay outside the gene matches. The CDR3 region is CASSLGGRLDYEQYF. CDR3 bases: TGTGCCAGCAGCTTAGGCGGGAGGTTGGACTACGAGCAGTACTTC.

This clonotype has a count of ten or more. The junction shows a germline mismatch at one end, possibly a read error. V usage is TRBV5-1 and J usage is TRBJ1-2, with unresolved D. The CDR3 is 14 residues long. The germline V gene has CDR1 SGHRS and CDR2 YFSETQ. The CDR3 here is CASSLRALDYGYTF. CDR3 nucleotide sequence: TGTGCCAGCAGCTTGAGGGCATTGGACTATGGCTACACCTTC.

This clonotype occurred many times. The rearrangement uses TRBV5-8 and TRBJ1-1, with TRBD1 identical over 10 bases. Per germline, CDR1 SGHTS and CDR2 YDEGEE. V gave up 0 bases and J gave up 2 bases; unmatched junction bases: 7. CDR3 length equals 17 residues. The CDR3 is CASSLGQGAGYNTEAFF. CDR3 DNA: TGTGCCAGCAGCTTGGGACAGGGGGCTGGCTATAACACTGAAGCTTTCTTT.

V usage is TRBV18 and J usage is TRBJ2-3; TRBD2 aligns across 14 bases. V was pared by 0 bases and J by 8 bases, with 4 bases of the junction left unmatched. Germline assignment: CDR1 KGHSH and CDR2 LQKENI. The CDR3 has 16 amino acids. CDR3 region: CASSPPPGLAGATQYF. As DNA, the CDR3 is TGTGCCAGCTCACCACCCCCGGGACTAGCGGGAGCTACGCAGTATTTT.

In its sample, this clonotype was seen many times. The chain links TRBV28 to TRBJ1-1, with a possible D match to TRBD1 (5 bases). Germline CDR1 is MDHEN and CDR2 is SYDVKM. Trimming pared 3 bases from V and 3 bases from J, leaving 11 bases between. The CDR3 is made up of 14 amino acids. The chain's CDR3 is CASSFRGFHTEAFF. Written as DNA, the CDR3 is TGTGCCAGCAGTTTTAGGGGTTTCCACACTGAAGCTTTCTTT.

This clonotype was counted ten times or more. The J gene is TRBJ2-2, the V gene TRBV19; 9 bases are a match to TRBD2. CDR3 length: 16 residues. V gave up 1 base and J gave up 3 bases; unmatched junction bases: 3. Germline V lookup: CDR1 LNHDA, CDR2 SQIVND (reference sequence). The chain's CDR3 is CASSIGLAGDTGELFF. In DNA, the CDR3 is TGTGCCAGTAGTATAGGTTTAGCGGGAGACACCGGGGAGCTGTTTTTT.

This clonotype was seen many times. V gene TRBV28 combines with J gene TRBJ1-1, with unresolved D. The length of the CDR3 is 14 residues. Germline V gene lookup returns CDR1 MDHEN and CDR2 SYDVKM. Trimming cost V 2 bases and J 0 bases, with 7 bases left between them. Here the CDR3 DNA reads TGTGCCAGCAGTTTAGACAACCTGAACACTGAAGCTTTCTTT. The encoded protein is CASSLDNLNTEAFF.

This clonotype was recorded at least ten times. This chain connects TRBV15 to TRBJ1-2, with unresolved D. V dropped 4 bases and J dropped 4 bases, with 10 bases sitting between them. CDR3 size: 13 residues. Looked up from germline, CDR1 is LNHNV and CDR2 is YYDKDF (reference sequence). The CDR3 coding sequence is TGTGCCACCAGCACCCCGGCGAGCTATGGCTACACCTTC. Protein sequence: CATSTPASYGYTF. Supplemented by reference TRBV15 and TRBJ1-2, the full variable domain reads DAMVIQNPRYQVTQFGKPVTLSCSQTLNHNVMYWYQQKSSQAPKLLFHYYDKDFNNEADTPDNFQSRRPNTSFCFLDIRSPGLGDTAMYLCATSTPASYGYTFGSGTRLTVV.

This clonotype was seen many times. The gene calls are TRBV18 and TRBJ1-1; no clear D gene. The CDR3 spans 13 residues. V lost 3 bases to trimming and J lost 3 bases, with 8 bases between them. Germline CDR1 KGHSH, CDR2 LQKENI. The CDR3 is CASSPPTDTEAFF. The CDR3 DNA is TGTGCCAGCTCACCGCCCACAGACACTGAAGCTTTCTTT.

This clonotype was detected ten times or more. V gene TRBV7-3 combines with J gene TRBJ2-2; 11 bases align to TRBD2. This CDR3 comprises 17 residues. Germline V gene lookup returns CDR1 SGHTA and CDR2 FQGTGA. V was pared by 5 bases and J by 2 bases, with 7 bases of the junction left unmatched. The CDR3 sequence is CASSQRGLAVNTGELFF. In DNA form, the CDR3 reads TGTGCCAGCAGCCAAAGGGGACTAGCGGTAAACACCGGGGAGCTGTTTTTT.

This clonotype was observed a handful of times. The chain carries TRBV11-2 and TRBJ2-7, with TRBD2 matching 7 bases. The CDR3 contains 15 residues. Germline CDR1 SGHAT, CDR2 FQNNGV. The V gene end was trimmed by 1 base and the J gene end by 6 bases; junction bases not matched to a gene: 9. CDR3: CASSLGRELIGEQYF. The CDR3, as DNA: TGTGCCAGCAGCTTAGGGCGGGAGCTGATAGGCGAGCAGTACTTC.

This clonotype appeared many times. The chain links TRBV20-1 to TRBJ2-1, with 12 bases that match TRBD2. The junction had 11 bases not matched to a gene; V was cut back by 6 bases and J by 8 bases. CDR1 and CDR2 from the germline V gene are DFQATT and SNEGSKA (reference sequence). CDR3 length: 15 amino acids. In DNA, the CDR3 is TGCAGTGCCGGGCGACTAGCGGGAGAGGCCCATGAGCAGTTCTTC. Translating gives CSAGRLAGEAHEQFF.

This clonotype was picked up many times. The rearrangement links TRBV12-3 or TRBV12-4 to TRBJ2-7, with 9 bases fitting TRBD2. The CDR3 spans 15 residues. After removal of 5 bases from V and 4 bases from J, the junction contained 9 bases not matched to a gene. The CDR3 DNA reads as TGTGCCAGCAGTAGTCGGGCTAGCGGGATTTACGAGCAGTACTTC. It specifies CASSSRASGIYEQYF.

Many counts were recorded for this clonotype. The gene calls are TRBV5-5 and TRBJ2-5; a possible D gene is TRBD2 (5 bases). Trimming removed 4 bases at V and 5 bases at J, with 12 bases between. Germline CDR1 reads SGHKS; CDR2 reads YYEKEE (reference sequence). The CDR3 contains 13 residues. CDR3 protein: CASSQEVAETQYF. The CDR3 DNA is TGTGCCAGCAGCCAGGAGGTGGCGGAGACCCAGTACTTC.

This clonotype was detected ten times or more. This sequence joins TRBV3-1 and TRBJ2-5; D not certain. V was clipped by 0 bases and J by 5 bases, with 10 bases between them. The germline CDR1 and CDR2 sequences are LGHDT and YNNKEL (reference sequence). This CDR3 is built from 14 residues. CDR3 loop: CASSQDLVAETQYF. Written as DNA, the CDR3 is TGTGCCAGCAGCCAAGATCTGGTCGCCGAGACCCAGTACTTC.

This clonotype came up many times. This rearrangement joins TRBV12-3 or TRBV12-4 to TRBJ2-7; TRBD1 is a possible D gene (8 bases). Trimming shortened V by 5 bases and J by 7 bases, and 18 bases separated the two germline ends. This CDR3 is built from 14 residues. This chain's CDR3 is CASSHRTQGGEQYF. The CDR3 nucleotides read TGTGCCAGCAGTCACCGGACACAGGGGGGGGAGCAGTACTTC.

In its sample, this clonotype was seen many times. The chain couples TRBV2 to TRBJ1-2, with 7 bases aligning to TRBD1. This CDR3 region has 13 residues. V shed 6 bases, J shed 4 bases, and the junction held 5 bases outside the gene matches. CDR1 and CDR2 from the germline V gene are SNHLY and FYNNEI. As DNA, the CDR3 is TGTGCCAGCAGCGTCGACAGGGTCTATGGCTACACCTTC. As protein: CASSVDRVYGYTF.

This clonotype was found many times. This rearrangement joins TRBV15 to TRBJ1-1, with TRBD1 matching over 10 bases. CDR1 and CDR2 from the germline V gene are LNHNV and YYDKDF (reference sequence). The junction had 2 bases not matched to a gene; V was cut back by 4 bases and J by 3 bases. The CDR3 sequence is 14 residues long. The CDR3 loop is CATSKGQGYTEAFF. CDR3 in DNA: TGTGCCACCAGCAAGGGACAGGGGTACACTGAAGCTTTCTTT.

This clonotype was seen a handful of times. The gene calls are TRBV20-1 and TRBJ2-7; 16 nucleotides line up with TRBD2. The CDR3 consists of 15 residues. The germline V gene has CDR1 DFQATT and CDR2 SNEGSKA (reference sequence). J was trimmed by 9 bases and V by 3 bases; bases with no gene match: 8. The DNA for the CDR3 is TGCAGTGCTAGGCCCTTGGGACTAGCGGGAGGGGCGCAGTACTTC. It codes for CSARPLGLAGGAQYF.